This TCR beta chain appears in the sequencing data of a study of OX40 agonist ivuxolimab in advanced cancers. Study information: Three individuals attained partial responses, comprising one hepatocellular carcinoma case and two cutaneous melanoma cases. General study results and limits: CD8+ T cells (on average) carried more expanded clones than CD4+ T cells. Blood T cells, both CD4+ and CD8+, expanded clonally by week 6 at 0.1 to 3.0 mg/kg.

As for this clone: What it recognizes is unknown.

The J segment lost 9 bases and the V segment lost 4 bases, leaving 9 bases of the junction unmatched. The CDR3 has 16 amino acids. From germline, CDR1 is SGDLS and CDR2 YYNGEE. The table came from immunoSEQ multiplex PCR; TCRdb's copy has only in-frame clones and leaves some out. The top ten hold roughly 2.5% of the sample, which has tens of thousands of clones, about 85% seen once. This sample comprised CD4+ or CD8+ T cells sorted from blood, obtained in a trial of the OX40 agonist ivuxolimab. This clonotype originated in an adult with an advanced solid tumor such as melanoma, head and neck, liver or kidney cancer. The chain joins TRBV9 to TRBJ2-1, with 14 bases fitting TRBD2. The CDR3 sequence: CASSFRLAGGPVEQFF. The CDR3 DNA reads TGTGCCAGCAGCTTTCGACTAGCGGGAGGGCCTGTTGAGCAGTTCTTC.